A selection of T cell receptor beta chains follows, all from one sample in a study of response to subunit inactivated influenza vaccine. MiXCR was run by TCRdb on the RT-PCR reads, yielding one entry per CDR3 protein. The sample consists of 500,000 or so distinct CDR3 sequences, approximately 11% of them appearing once. The sequencing here drew on PBMCs from blood, taken about 40 days after vaccination. The source is a man aged 50-59 years who received an inactivated influenza vaccine. Each CDR3 is given with its conserved first and last residue. The order of the fields is CDR3 protein, CDR3 DNA, clone size, J gene, D gene, V gene. The D gene is left open where the match is weak. Expanded clones get a size class; other rows say once, few or many, or leave the size out.

CDR3aa: CSMGGPGVFF
CDR3nt: TGCAGCATGGGGGGACCAGGAGTTTTCTTT
abundance: few
j_gene: TRBJ1-1
d_gene: NA
v_gene: TRBV29-1

CDR3aa: CASSLNPAPPGTDTQYF
CDR3nt: TGTGCCAGCAGCTTAAACCCGGCCCCTCCCGGCACAGATACGCAGTATTTT
abundance: few
j_gene: TRBJ2-3
d_gene: NA
v_gene: TRBV11-3

CDR3aa: CASSLARGFANTIYF
CDR3nt: TGTGCCAGCAGCTTAGCAAGGGGTTTCGCAAACACCATATATTTT
abundance: few
j_gene: TRBJ1-3
d_gene: NA
v_gene: TRBV7-6

CDR3aa: CASSLVGPGEGYTF
CDR3nt: TGTGCCAGCAGTTTAGTGGGCCCAGGGGAAGGCTACACCTTC
abundance: few
j_gene: TRBJ1-2
d_gene: NA
v_gene: TRBV12-3/TRBV12-4

CDR3aa: CASSLTTGRSYEQYF
CDR3nt: TGTGCCAGCAGCCTAACGACAGGGCGCTCCTACGAGCAGTACTTC
abundance: NA
j_gene: TRBJ2-7
d_gene: TRBD1
v_gene: TRBV7-2

CDR3aa: CASSLALSNPYEQYF
CDR3nt: TGCGCCAGCAGCTTGGCCCTCTCCAACCCCTACGAGCAGTACTTC
abundance: NA
j_gene: TRBJ2-7
d_gene: NA
v_gene: TRBV5-1

CDR3aa: CASSRTLAGGPSETQYF
CDR3nt: TGCGCCAGCAGCCGCACCCTAGCGGGAGGGCCCTCCGAGACCCAGTACTTC
abundance: NA
j_gene: TRBJ2-5
d_gene: TRBD2
v_gene: TRBV4-3

CDR3aa: CSVSLTEAFF
CDR3nt: TGCAGCGTCAGTTTGACTGAAGCTTTCTTT
abundance: few
j_gene: TRBJ1-1
d_gene: NA
v_gene: TRBV29-1

CDR3aa: CASRGEHTDTQYF
CDR3nt: TGTGCCAGCAGGGGTGAGCACACAGATACGCAGTATTTT
abundance: many
j_gene: TRBJ2-3
d_gene: NA
v_gene: TRBV12-3/TRBV12-4

CDR3aa: CASSLKGQGANEQYF
CDR3nt: TGTGCCAGCAGCTTGAAGGGACAGGGGGCGAACGAGCAGTACTTC
abundance: NA
j_gene: TRBJ2-7
d_gene: TRBD1
v_gene: TRBV5-6

CDR3aa: CASSFIRSGGNTGELFF
CDR3nt: TGTGCCAGCAGCTTTATACGGTCGGGGGGGAACACCGGGGAGCTGTTTTTT
abundance: NA
j_gene: TRBJ2-2
d_gene: TRBD2
v_gene: TRBV11-2

CDR3aa: CASSQDPPRRNQPQHF
CDR3nt: TGCGCCAGCAGCCAAGACCCGCCTCGACGAAATCAGCCCCAGCATTTT
abundance: NA
j_gene: TRBJ1-5
d_gene: NA
v_gene: TRBV4-3

CDR3aa: CASSRDINYGYTF
CDR3nt: TGTGCCAGCAGCAGGGACATTAACTATGGCTACACCTTC
abundance: few
j_gene: TRBJ1-2
d_gene: NA
v_gene: TRBV7-2

CDR3aa: CASSSLPWEPQHF
CDR3nt: TGTGCCAGCAGTTCCTTGCCTTGGGAGCCCCAGCATTTT
abundance: NA
j_gene: TRBJ1-5
d_gene: NA
v_gene: TRBV27

CDR3aa: CASSYSRTNTGELFF
CDR3nt: TGTGCCAGCAGTTACTCCCGGACGAACACCGGGGAGCTGTTTTTT
abundance: many
j_gene: TRBJ2-2
d_gene: NA
v_gene: TRBV6-5

CDR3aa: CASSLVGRGDEQYF
CDR3nt: TGTGCCAGCAGTTTAGTTGGCAGGGGGGACGAGCAGTACTTC
abundance: many
j_gene: TRBJ2-7
d_gene: NA
v_gene: TRBV12-3/TRBV12-4

CDR3aa: CASSQLTGMAEQFF
CDR3nt: TGTGCCAGCAGCCAATTGACAGGGATGGCTGAGCAGTTCTTC
abundance: few
j_gene: TRBJ2-1
d_gene: TRBD1
v_gene: TRBV5-6

CDR3aa: CAIRVGYGYTF
CDR3nt: TGTGCCATCAGAGTGGGGTATGGCTACACCTTC
abundance: few
j_gene: TRBJ1-2
d_gene: NA
v_gene: TRBV10-3

CDR3aa: CASSRMNNEQFF
CDR3nt: TGTGCCAGTAGTCGCATGAACAATGAGCAGTTCTTC
abundance: NA
j_gene: TRBJ2-1
d_gene: NA
v_gene: TRBV19

CDR3aa: CASSVLAASYNEQFF
CDR3nt: TGTGCCAGCAGCGTCCTAGCGGCCTCCTACAATGAGCAGTTCTTC
abundance: NA
j_gene: TRBJ2-1
d_gene: TRBD2
v_gene: TRBV7-3